This T cell receptor beta chain was sequenced during a study of T cells in localized non-small cell lung cancer. Note on this clone: Its antigen is unknown.

Germline CDR1 and CDR2: SGHKS and YYEKEE (reference sequence). The CDR3 consists of 16 residues. The V end was cut by 4 bases, the J end by 0 bases, with 14 bases between. Profiling relied on immunoSEQ multiplex PCR, and the TCRdb table lists in-frame clones only, not all of them. The table records roughly 30,000 clones, more than 85% of them present only once. General study points: Sequencing covered just one tumor region, so heterogeneity cannot be ruled out.

The sequenced sample was peripheral blood, obtained before any cancer treatment. The chain links TRBV5-5 to TRBJ2-1, with D unclear. The receptor's source is a female donor older than 55 with stage I lung adenocarcinoma. The DNA of the CDR3 is TGTGCCAGCAGCGTCGCGAGCCCGAACTCCTACAATGAGCAGTTCTTC. Amino acid sequence: CASSVASPNSYNEQFF.